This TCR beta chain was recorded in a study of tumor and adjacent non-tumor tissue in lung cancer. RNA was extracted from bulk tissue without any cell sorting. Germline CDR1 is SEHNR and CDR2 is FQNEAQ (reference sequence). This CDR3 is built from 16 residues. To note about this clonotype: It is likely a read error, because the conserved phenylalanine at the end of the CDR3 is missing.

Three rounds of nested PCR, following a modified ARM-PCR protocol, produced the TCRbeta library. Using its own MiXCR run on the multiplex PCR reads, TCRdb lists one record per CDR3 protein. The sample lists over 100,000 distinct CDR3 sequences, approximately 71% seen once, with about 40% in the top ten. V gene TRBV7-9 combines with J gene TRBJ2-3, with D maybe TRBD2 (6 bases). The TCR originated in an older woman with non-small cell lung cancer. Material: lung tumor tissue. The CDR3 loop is CSSSLGWGGVTDTQYL. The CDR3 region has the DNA TGTAGCAGCAGCTTAGGGTGGGGCGGGGTCACAGATACGCAGTATCTT.